The clone carrying this T cell receptor (beta chain) showed up just once. Its matching antigen is unknown. This specimen comes from a study of cytomegalovirus exposure and HLA in healthy donors. Study results and limitations: The dataset shows that most TCR sequences were rare, while some public TCRs occurred in many donors. Altogether, 164 TCR beta chains were recorded as cytomegalovirus-associated. The classifier reportedly diagnosed cytomegalovirus status with high specificity and sensitivity. In vitro, three CMV-associated chains proved specific for CMV antigens.

V dropped 5 bases and J dropped 6; count of bases not matched to a gene: 14. There are 17 residues in the CDR3. Germline loops: CDR1 MNHEY, CDR2 SMNVEV (reference sequence). Clones were sequenced by immunoSEQ multiplex PCR, and TCRdb holds only the in-frame ones, with some missing. The sample shows 140,000 to 150,000 clones, about 94% of them seen only once. V usage is TRBV27 and J usage is TRBJ2-2, with 8 bases lining up with TRBD2. This TCR came from a man younger than 35 in good health and CMV-seropositive. The sample taken for sequencing was PBMCs. CDR3 region: CASSLPPSGPPPGELFF. The CDR3 nucleotides read TGTGCCAGCAGTCTCCCTCCTAGCGGGCCTCCCCCCGGGGAGCTGTTTTTT.